This T cell receptor (beta chain) was captured in a study of OX40 agonist ivuxolimab in advanced cancers. Study details: The patients received agonistic anti-OX40 (CD134) antibody ivuxolimab. Three patients, one with hepatocellular carcinoma and two with cutaneous melanoma, achieved partial responses.

Overall study findings and caveats: Determination of antigen specificity was not performed for the expanded peripheral T cells.

Germline trimming cut 4 bases from V and 4 bases from J; bases unmatched to any gene: 13. The length of the CDR3 is 17 residues. Germline values: CDR1 SGHRS, CDR2 YFSETQ. As concerns this clone: Its specificity is not known.

Produced via immunoSEQ multiplex PCR; TCRdb's table is partial and in-frame only. The data hold 30,000 to 35,000 clones, with over 90% observed a single time. The chain carries TRBV5-1 and TRBJ2-1; 8 bases fit TRBD2. The source was CD4+ or CD8+ T cells sorted from blood, collected in a trial of the OX40 agonist ivuxolimab. This receptor was obtained from an adult with an advanced solid tumor such as melanoma, head and neck, liver or kidney cancer. CDR3 residues: CASSPSGVSGGYNEQFF. CDR3 nucleotides: TGCGCCAGCAGCCCCTCTGGGGTGAGCGGGGGTTACAATGAGCAGTTCTTC.